The rows below give T cell receptor beta chains drawn from one sample of a study of regulatory T cells. Sequenced by immunoSEQ multiplex PCR; TCRdb stores in-frame clones only, minus some. The profile shows nearly 30,000 clones, 85% to 95% of them singletons. The sequenced sample was conventional CD4+ T cells sorted from blood. These receptors were collected from a person between 18 and 30 years old with CD3G deficiency. CDR3s include the opening cysteine and the closing phenylalanine or tryptophan. The order of the fields is clone size, V gene, D gene, J gene, CDR3 protein, CDR3 DNA. A D gene is named only where the DNA matches it firmly. Clone size is not always given. Where it is, it says once, few, many or a class for expanded clones.

>-|TRBV6-6|-|TRBJ2-7
CASSRLGSYEQYF
TGTGCCAGCAGTCGACTAGGATCATACGAGCAGTACTTC
>-|TRBV7-8|TRBD2|TRBJ2-3
CASSTSGRADTQYF
TGTGCCAGCAGCACTAGCGGGAGGGCAGATACGCAGTATTTT
>-|TRBV19|TRBD2|TRBJ2-1
CASSPGLANAYNEQFF
TGTGCCAGTAGTCCGGGACTAGCGAACGCCTACAATGAGCAGTTCTTC
>-|TRBV28|TRBD2|TRBJ2-7
CASSTSGLAGSYEQYF
TGTGCCAGCAGCACGTCGGGACTAGCGGGATCATACGAGCAGTACTTC
>once|TRBV28|-|TRBJ2-1
CASTRGAYNEQFF
TGTGCCAGCACTCGGGGGGCTTACAATGAGCAGTTCTTC
>-|TRBV18|TRBD1|TRBJ2-5
CASSPQRGQAHQETQYF
TGTGCCAGCTCACCCCAAAGAGGACAGGCACACCAAGAGACCCAGTACTTC
>-|TRBV5-1|TRBD2|TRBJ2-1
CASSPVGRADNEQFF
TGCGCCAGCAGCCCGGTCGGGAGGGCCGACAATGAGCAGTTCTTC
>-|TRBV7-9|TRBD2|TRBJ2-1
CASSSRGGDEQFF
TGTGCCAGCAGCTCCCGGGGAGGGGATGAGCAGTTCTTC
>-|TRBV6-1|TRBD1|TRBJ1-1
CASRRTGDYGEAFF
TGTGCCAGCAGAAGGACAGGGGATTATGGTGAAGCTTTCTTT
>-|TRBV5-1|TRBD1|TRBJ1-1
CASSNTGGSGEAFF
TGCGCCAGCAGCAACACAGGGGGCTCGGGTGAAGCTTTCTTT
>few|TRBV6-6|-|TRBJ2-7
CASSYRGGDEQYF
TGTGCCAGCAGTTACAGGGGAGGCGACGAGCAGTACTTC
>-|TRBV19|-|TRBJ2-1
CASSIGLQNEQFF
TGTGCCAGTAGTATCGGACTACAGAATGAGCAGTTCTTC
>-|TRBV19|-|TRBJ1-2
CASSTSYREYGYTF
TGTGCCAGTAGTACCTCCTACAGGGAGTATGGCTACACCTTC
>-|TRBV6-6|-|TRBJ2-6
CASSAGSSGANVLTF
TGTGCCAGCAGCGCCGGGAGCTCTGGGGCCAACGTCCTGACTTTC
>few|TRBV28|-|TRBJ2-3
CASSSQGGTDTQYF
TGTGCCAGCAGTTCGCAAGGTGGCACAGATACGCAGTATTTT
>-|TRBV7-8|-|TRBJ1-1
CASSTVGNTEAFF
TGTGCCAGCAGCACGGTAGGGAACACTGAAGCTTTCTTT
>-|TRBV19|-|TRBJ1-1
CASSIRVAGMNTEAFF
TGTGCCAGTAGTATACGGGTCGCGGGGATGAACACTGAAGCTTTCTTT
>-|TRBV7-9|-|TRBJ1-2
CASSTGQSGYTF
TGTGCCAGCAGCACCGGACAGTCCGGCTACACCTTC
>-|TRBV6-1|-|TRBJ1-3
CASSEHTLPGNTIYF
TGTGCCAGCAGTGAACACACGCTCCCGGGAAACACCATATATTTT
>-|TRBV10-3|-|TRBJ1-3
CAIAPHTTALGNTIYF
TGTGCCATCGCCCCCCACACGACAGCGCTGGGAAACACCATATATTTT
>-|TRBV6-1|-|TRBJ2-7
CASRGGRTSYEQYF
TGTGCCAGCCGGGGCGGTCGGACCTCCTACGAGCAGTACTTC
>-|TRBV28|-|TRBJ2-7
CASSLALATLEQYF
TGTGCCAGCAGTTTAGCCCTAGCTACCTTAGAGCAGTACTTC
>-|TRBV5-1|TRBD2|TRBJ2-2
CASSLATSGGTGELFF
TGCGCCAGCAGCTTGGCCACTAGCGGCGGGACCGGGGAGCTGTTTTTT
>-|TRBV6-1|TRBD1|TRBJ1-1
CASSTGTGGAAEAFF
TGTGCCAGCAGCACAGGGACAGGGGGCGCGGCTGAAGCTTTCTTT
>-|TRBV11-2|-|TRBJ2-7
CASSLQGPIGEQYF
TGTGCCAGCAGCTTACAGGGTCCTATCGGCGAGCAGTACTTC
>-|TRBV28|-|TRBJ2-6
CASTTTTGSGANVLTF
TGTGCCAGCACTACGACGACAGGCTCTGGGGCCAACGTCCTGACTTTC
>-|TRBV30|-|TRBJ2-3
CAWSVRPTGADTQYF
TGTGCCTGGAGTGTAAGGCCCACTGGGGCTGATACGCAGTATTTT
>-|TRBV7-7|TRBD2|TRBJ2-2
CASSSQTGGGGTGELFF
TGTGCCAGCAGCTCCCAAACGGGCGGGGGAGGCACCGGGGAGCTGTTTTTT
>-|TRBV7-9|TRBD1|TRBJ2-3
CASSQSRDRGRFTDTQYF
TGTGCCAGCAGCCAAAGCCGGGACAGGGGGCGATTCACAGATACGCAGTATTTT
>-|TRBV6-5|-|TRBJ2-2
CASSWRRTGELFF
TGTGCCAGCAGTTGGAGACGGACCGGGGAGCTGTTTTTT
>-|TRBV7-6|-|TRBJ2-5
CASSLGSLASQYF
TGTGCCAGCAGCTTAGGGTCACTAGCATCCCAGTACTTC
>-|TRBV2|TRBD2|TRBJ2-5
CAPAEEREGRLETQYF
TGTGCCCCAGCTGAGGAGCGGGAGGGCCGGCTCGAGACCCAGTACTTC
>-|TRBV6-1|-|TRBJ1-5
CASSEGPQHF
TGTGCCAGCAGTGAGGGGCCCCAGCATTTT
>-|TRBV5-1|-|TRBJ2-1
CASSLDRVYNEQFF
TGCGCCAGCAGCTTGGACAGGGTTTACAATGAGCAGTTCTTC
>-|TRBV19|TRBD1|TRBJ2-4
CASSDREAKNIQYF
TGTGCCAGTAGTGACAGGGAAGCCAAAAACATTCAGTACTTC
>-|TRBV6-1|-|TRBJ2-7
CASSYRPSSYEQYF
TGTGCCAGCAGTTATAGGCCGTCCTCCTACGAGCAGTACTTC
>-|TRBV7-9|TRBD2|TRBJ2-1
CASSLAGGKNEQFF
TGTGCCAGCAGCTTAGCGGGAGGGAAGAATGAGCAGTTCTTC
>once|TRBV5-1|-|TRBJ2-1
CASRPDRYNEQFF
TGCGCCAGCCGACCGGACAGATACAATGAGCAGTTCTTC
>-|TRBV30|-|TRBJ1-1
CAWSIRGTEAFF
TGTGCCTGGAGTATCCGGGGGACTGAAGCTTTCTTT
>-|TRBV11-2|-|TRBJ2-3
CASSQTGTPHTDTQYF
TGTGCCAGCAGCCAGACCGGGACTCCGCACACAGATACGCAGTATTTT
>-|TRBV5-1|-|TRBJ2-3
CASSLGPPDTQYF
TGCGCCAGCAGTCTAGGCCCCCCAGATACGCAGTATTTT